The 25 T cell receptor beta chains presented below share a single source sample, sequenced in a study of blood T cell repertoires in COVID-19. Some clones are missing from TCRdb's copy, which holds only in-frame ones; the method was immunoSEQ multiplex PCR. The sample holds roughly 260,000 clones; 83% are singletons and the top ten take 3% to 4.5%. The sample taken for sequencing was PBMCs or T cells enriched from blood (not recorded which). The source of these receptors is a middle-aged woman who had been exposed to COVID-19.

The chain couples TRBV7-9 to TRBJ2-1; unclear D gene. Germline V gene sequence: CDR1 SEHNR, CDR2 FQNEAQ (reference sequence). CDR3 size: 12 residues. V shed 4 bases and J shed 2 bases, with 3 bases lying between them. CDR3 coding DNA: TGTGCCAGCAGCTCCACCTACAATGAGCAGTTCTTC. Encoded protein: CASSSTYNEQFF.

The CDR3 is CASSRENTEAFF. CDR3 nucleotide sequence: TGTGCCAGCAGCCGGGAGAACACTGAAGCTTTCTTT. The chain has TRBV2 and TRBJ1-1, with D unclear. Trimming cost V 6 bases and J 1 base, with 6 bases left between them. In germline, CDR1 is SNHLY, CDR2 FYNNEI. The CDR3 totals 12 residues.

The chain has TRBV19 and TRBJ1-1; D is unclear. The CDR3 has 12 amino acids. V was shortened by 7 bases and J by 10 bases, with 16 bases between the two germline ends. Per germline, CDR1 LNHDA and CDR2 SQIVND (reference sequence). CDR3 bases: TGTGCCAGTACCCCCTCGGGTCTCCCAGCTTTCTTT. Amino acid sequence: CASTPSGLPAFF.

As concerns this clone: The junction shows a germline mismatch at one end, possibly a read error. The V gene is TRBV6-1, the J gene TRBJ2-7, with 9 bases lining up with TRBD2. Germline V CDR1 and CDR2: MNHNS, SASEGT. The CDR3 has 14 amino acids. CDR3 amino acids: CASSEEGSGGSLNF. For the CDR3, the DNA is TGTGCCAGCAGTGAAGAGGGTAGCGGGGGCTCCCTGAACTTC.

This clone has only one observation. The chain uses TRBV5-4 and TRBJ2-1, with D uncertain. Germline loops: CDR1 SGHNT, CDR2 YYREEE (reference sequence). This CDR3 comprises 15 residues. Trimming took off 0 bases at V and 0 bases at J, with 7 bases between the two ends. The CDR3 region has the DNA TGTGCCAGCAGCTTGGCAGGTAGCTCCTACAATGAGCAGTTCTTC. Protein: CASSLAGSSYNEQFF. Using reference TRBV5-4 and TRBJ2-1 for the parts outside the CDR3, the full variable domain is ETGVTQSPTHLIKTRGQQVTLRCSSQSGHNTVSWYQQALGQGPQFIFQYYREEENGRGNFPPRFSGLQFPNYSSELNVNALELDDSALYLCASSLAGSSYNEQFFGPGTRLTVL.

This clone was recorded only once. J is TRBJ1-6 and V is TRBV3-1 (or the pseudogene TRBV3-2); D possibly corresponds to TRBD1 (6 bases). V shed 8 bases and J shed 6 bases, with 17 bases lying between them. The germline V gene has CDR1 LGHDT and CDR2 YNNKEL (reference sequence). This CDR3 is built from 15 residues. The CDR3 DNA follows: TGTGCCAGCGGTAAAAGACAGGCGCCTAATTCACCCCTCCACTTT. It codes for CASGKRQAPNSPLHF.

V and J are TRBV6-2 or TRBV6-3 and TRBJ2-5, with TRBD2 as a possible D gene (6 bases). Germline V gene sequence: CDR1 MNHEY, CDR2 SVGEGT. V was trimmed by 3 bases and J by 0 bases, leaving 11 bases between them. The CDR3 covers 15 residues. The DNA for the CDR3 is TGTGCCAGCAGTTATACTAGCAGCGACCAAGAGACCCAGTACTTC. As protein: CASSYTSSDQETQYF.

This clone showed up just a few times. CDR3 protein: CASTEAGEKLFF. The CDR3 nucleotides are TGTGCCAGCACAGAGGCGGGTGAAAAACTGTTTTTT. The chain recombines TRBV7-9 with TRBJ1-4; no firm D call. There are 12 residues in the CDR3. Per germline, CDR1 SEHNR and CDR2 FQNEAQ (reference sequence). Trimming removed 7 bases at V and 7 bases at J, with 10 bases between.

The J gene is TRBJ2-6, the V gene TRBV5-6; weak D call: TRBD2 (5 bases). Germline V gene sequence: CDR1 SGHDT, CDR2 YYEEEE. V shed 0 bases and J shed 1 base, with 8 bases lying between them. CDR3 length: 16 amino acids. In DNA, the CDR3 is TGTGCCAGCAGCTTGGGATCGGGGTCTGGGGCCAACGTCCTGACTTTC. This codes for CASSLGSGSGANVLTF. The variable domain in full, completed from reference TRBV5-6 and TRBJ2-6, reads DAGVTQSPTHLIKTRGQQVTLRCSPKSGHDTVSWYQQALGQGPQFIFQYYEEEERQRGNFPDRFSGHQFPNYSSELNVNALLLGDSALYLCASSLGSGSGANVLTFGAGSRLTVL.

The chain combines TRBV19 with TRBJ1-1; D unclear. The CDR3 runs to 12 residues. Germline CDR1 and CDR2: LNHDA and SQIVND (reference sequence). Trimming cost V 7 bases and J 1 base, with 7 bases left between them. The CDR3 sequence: CASKIGNTEAFF. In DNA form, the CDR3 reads TGTGCCAGTAAGATCGGGAACACTGAAGCTTTCTTT.

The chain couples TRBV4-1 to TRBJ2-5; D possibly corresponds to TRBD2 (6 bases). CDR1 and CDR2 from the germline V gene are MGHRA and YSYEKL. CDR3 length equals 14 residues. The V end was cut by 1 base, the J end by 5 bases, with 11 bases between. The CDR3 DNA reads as TGCGCCAGCAGCCAAGGACTAGGGCGGGAGACCCAGTACTTC. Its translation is CASSQGLGRETQYF.

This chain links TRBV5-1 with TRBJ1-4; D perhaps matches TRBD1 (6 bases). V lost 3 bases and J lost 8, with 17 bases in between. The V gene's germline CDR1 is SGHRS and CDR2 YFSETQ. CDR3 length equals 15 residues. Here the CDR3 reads CASSSTTGTSEKLFF. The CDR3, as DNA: TGCGCCAGCAGCTCGACCACAGGGACGTCGGAAAAACTGTTTTTT.

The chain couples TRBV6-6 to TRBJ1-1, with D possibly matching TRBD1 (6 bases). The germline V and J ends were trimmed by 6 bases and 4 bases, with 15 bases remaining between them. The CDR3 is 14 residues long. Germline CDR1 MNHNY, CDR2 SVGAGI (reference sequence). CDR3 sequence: CASSDSGERTEAFF. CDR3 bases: TGTGCCAGCAGCGATTCAGGGGAGCGCACTGAAGCTTTCTTT.

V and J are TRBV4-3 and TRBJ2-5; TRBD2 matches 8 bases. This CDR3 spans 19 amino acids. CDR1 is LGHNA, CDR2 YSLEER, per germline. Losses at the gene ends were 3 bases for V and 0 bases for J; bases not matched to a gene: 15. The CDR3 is CASSQVSGRGDLYQETQYF. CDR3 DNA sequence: TGCGCCAGCAGCCAGGTATCAGGGCGGGGGGACCTCTACCAAGAGACCCAGTACTTC.

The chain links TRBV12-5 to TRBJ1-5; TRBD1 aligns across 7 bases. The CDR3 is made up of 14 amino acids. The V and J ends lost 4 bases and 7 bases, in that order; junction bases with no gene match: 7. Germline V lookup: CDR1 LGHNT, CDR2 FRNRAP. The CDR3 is CASGSPTGSQPQHF. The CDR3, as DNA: TGTGCTAGTGGTTCCCCGACAGGGTCACAGCCCCAGCATTTT.

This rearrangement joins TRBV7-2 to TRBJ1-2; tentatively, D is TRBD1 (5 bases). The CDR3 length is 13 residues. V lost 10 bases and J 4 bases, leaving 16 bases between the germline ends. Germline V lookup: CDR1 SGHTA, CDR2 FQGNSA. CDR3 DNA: TGTGCCATTACCCCGCCAGGGCCCTATGGCTACACCTTC. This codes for CAITPPGPYGYTF. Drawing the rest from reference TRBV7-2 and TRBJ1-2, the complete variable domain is GAGVSQSPSNKVTEKGKDVELRCDPISGHTALYWYRQSLGQGLEFLIYFQGNSAPDKSGLPSDRFSAERTGGSVSTLTIQRTQQEDSAVYLCAITPPGPYGYTFGSGTRLTVV.

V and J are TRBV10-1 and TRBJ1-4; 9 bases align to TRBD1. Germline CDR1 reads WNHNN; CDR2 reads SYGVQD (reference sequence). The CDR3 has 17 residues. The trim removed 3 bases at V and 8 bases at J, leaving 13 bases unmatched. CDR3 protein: CASSERGDRDRDEKLFF. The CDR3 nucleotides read TGCGCCAGCAGTGAACGCGGAGACCGGGACAGGGACGAAAAACTGTTTTTT.

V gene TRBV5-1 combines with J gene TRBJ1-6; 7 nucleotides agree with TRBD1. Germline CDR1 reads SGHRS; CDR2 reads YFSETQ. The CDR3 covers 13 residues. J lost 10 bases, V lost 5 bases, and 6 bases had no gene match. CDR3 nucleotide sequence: TGCGCCAGCAGGAGACAGGGAACATCACCCCTCCACTTT. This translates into CASRRQGTSPLHF.

The CDR3 loop is CASSPPRSSGGRNEQFF. As DNA, the CDR3 is TGTGCCAGCAGTCCCCCCCGCTCCAGCGGGGGTCGGAATGAGCAGTTCTTC. This chain uses TRBV6-6 with TRBJ2-1, with TRBD2 matching over 8 bases. There are 17 residues in the CDR3. V lost 5 bases and J lost 7; bases outside the gene matches: 16. Germline CDR1 MNHNY, CDR2 SVGAGI (reference sequence).

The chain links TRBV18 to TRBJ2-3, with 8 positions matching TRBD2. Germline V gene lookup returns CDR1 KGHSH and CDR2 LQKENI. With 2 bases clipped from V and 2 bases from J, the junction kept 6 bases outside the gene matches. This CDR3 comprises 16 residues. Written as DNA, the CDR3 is TGTGCCAGCTCACCAGAGGCGGGGGGTATCACAGATACGCAGTATTTT. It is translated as CASSPEAGGITDTQYF. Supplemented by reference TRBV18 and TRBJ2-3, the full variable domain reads NAGVMQNPRHLVRRRGQEARLRCSPMKGHSHVYWYRQLPEEGLKFMVYLQKENIIDESGMPKERFSAEFPKEGPSILRIQQVVRGDSAAYFCASSPEAGGITDTQYFGPGTRLTVL.

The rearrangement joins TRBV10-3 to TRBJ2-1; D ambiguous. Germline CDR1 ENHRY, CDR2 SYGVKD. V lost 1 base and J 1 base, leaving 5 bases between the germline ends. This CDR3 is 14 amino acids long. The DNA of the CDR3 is TGTGCCATCAGTGAGTTACTATCCTACAATGAGCAGTTCTTC. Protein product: CAISELLSYNEQFF.

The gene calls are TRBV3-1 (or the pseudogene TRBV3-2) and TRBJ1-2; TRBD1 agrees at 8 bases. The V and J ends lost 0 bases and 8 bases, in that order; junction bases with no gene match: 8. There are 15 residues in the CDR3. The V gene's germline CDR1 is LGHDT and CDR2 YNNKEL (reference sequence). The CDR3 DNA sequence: TGTGCCAGCAGCCAAGATCCGGACAGGGTGGGGGGCTACACCTTC. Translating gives CASSQDPDRVGGYTF.

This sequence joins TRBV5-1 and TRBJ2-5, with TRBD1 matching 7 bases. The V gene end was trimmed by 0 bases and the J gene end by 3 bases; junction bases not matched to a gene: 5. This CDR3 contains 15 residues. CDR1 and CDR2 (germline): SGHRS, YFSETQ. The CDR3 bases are TGCGCCAGCAGCTTGGCGGGACAGTTAGAAGAGACCCAGTACTTC. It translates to CASSLAGQLEETQYF.

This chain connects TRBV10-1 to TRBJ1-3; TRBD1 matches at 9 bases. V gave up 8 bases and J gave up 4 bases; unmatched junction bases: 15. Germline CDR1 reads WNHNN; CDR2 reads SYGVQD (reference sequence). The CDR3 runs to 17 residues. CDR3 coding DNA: TGCGCCAGCCCGCGTCCCGGGACAGGGATTGAGGGAAACACCATATATTTT. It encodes CASPRPGTGIEGNTIYF.

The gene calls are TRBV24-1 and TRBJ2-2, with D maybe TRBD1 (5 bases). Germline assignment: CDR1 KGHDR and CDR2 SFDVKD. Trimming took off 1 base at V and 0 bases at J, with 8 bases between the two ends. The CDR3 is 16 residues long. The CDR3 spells CATSDFAGSNTGELFF. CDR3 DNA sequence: TGTGCCACCAGTGATTTTGCAGGGTCGAACACCGGGGAGCTGTTTTTT.